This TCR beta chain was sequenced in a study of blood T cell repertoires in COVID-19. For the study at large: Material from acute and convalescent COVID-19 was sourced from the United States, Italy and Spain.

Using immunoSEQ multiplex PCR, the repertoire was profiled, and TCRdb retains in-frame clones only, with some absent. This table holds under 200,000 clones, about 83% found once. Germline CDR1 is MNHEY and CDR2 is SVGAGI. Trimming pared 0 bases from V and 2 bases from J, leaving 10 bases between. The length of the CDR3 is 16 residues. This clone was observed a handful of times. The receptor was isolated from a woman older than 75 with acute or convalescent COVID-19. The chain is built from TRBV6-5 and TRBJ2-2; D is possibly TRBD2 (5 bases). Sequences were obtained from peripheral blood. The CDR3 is CASSYSGGLNTGELFF. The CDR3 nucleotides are TGTGCCAGCAGTTACTCGGGCGGGCTCAACACCGGGGAGCTGTTTTTT.